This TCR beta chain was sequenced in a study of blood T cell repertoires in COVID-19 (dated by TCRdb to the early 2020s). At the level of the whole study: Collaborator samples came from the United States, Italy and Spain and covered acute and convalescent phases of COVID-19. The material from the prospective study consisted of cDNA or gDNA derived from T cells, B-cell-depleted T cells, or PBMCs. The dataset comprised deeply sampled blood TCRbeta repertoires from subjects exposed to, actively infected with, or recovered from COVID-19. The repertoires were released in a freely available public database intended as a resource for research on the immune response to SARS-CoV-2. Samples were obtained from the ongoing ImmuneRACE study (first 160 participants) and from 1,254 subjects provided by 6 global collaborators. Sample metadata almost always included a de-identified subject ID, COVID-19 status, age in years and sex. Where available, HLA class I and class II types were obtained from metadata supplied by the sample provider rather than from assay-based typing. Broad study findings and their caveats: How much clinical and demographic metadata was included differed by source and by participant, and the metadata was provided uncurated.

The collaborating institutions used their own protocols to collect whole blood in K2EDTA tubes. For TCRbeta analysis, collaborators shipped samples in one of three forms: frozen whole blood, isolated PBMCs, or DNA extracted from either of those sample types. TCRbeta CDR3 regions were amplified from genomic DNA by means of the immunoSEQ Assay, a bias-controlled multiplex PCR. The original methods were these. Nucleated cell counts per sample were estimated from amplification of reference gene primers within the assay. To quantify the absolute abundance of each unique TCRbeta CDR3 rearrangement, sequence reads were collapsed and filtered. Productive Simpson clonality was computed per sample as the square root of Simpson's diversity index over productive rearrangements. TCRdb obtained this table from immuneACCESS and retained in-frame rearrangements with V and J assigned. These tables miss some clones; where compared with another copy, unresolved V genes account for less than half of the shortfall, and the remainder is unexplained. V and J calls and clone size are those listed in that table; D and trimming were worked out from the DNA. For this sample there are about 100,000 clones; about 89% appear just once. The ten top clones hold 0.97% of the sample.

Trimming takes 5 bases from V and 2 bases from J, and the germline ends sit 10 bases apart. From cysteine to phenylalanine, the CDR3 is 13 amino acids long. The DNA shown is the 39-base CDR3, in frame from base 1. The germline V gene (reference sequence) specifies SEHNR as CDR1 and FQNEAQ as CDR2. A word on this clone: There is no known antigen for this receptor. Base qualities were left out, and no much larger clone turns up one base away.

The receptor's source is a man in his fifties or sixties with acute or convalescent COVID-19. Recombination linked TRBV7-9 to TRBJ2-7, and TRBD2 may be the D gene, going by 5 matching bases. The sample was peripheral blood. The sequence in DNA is TGTGCCAGCAGCCCATTCGGGGCCTACGAGCAGTACTTC. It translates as CASSPFGAYEQYF.